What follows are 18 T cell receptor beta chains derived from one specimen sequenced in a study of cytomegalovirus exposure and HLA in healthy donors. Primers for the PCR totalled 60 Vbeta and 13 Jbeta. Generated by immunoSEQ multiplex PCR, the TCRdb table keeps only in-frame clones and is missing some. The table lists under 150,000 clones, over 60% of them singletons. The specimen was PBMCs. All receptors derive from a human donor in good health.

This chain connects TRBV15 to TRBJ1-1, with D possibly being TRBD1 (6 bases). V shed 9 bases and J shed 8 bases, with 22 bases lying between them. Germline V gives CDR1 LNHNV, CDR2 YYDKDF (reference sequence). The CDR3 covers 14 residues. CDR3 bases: TGTGCCACTTCAACTGGGGGCAGCCCCAGGGAAGCTTTCTTT. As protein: CATSTGGSPREAFF.

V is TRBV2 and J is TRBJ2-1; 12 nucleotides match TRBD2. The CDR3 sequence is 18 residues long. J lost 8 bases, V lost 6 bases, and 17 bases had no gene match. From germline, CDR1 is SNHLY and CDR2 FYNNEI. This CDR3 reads CASSPRGPSGGGVDEQFF. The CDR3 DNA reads TGTGCCAGCAGCCCCCGAGGTCCTAGCGGGGGGGGAGTGGATGAGCAGTTCTTC. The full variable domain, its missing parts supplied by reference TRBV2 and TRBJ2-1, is EPEVTQTPSHQVTQMGQEVILRCVPISNHLYFYWYRQILGQKVEFLVSFYNNEISEKSEIFDDQFSVERPDGSNFTLKIRSTKLEDSAMYFCASSPRGPSGGGVDEQFFGPGTRLTVL.

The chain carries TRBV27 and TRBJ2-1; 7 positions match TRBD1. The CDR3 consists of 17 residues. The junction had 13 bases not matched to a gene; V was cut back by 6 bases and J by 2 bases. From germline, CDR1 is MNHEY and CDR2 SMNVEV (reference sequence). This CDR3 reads CASRLIRQGETYNEQFF. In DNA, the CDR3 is TGTGCCAGCAGACTCATCCGACAGGGCGAAACCTACAATGAGCAGTTCTTC.

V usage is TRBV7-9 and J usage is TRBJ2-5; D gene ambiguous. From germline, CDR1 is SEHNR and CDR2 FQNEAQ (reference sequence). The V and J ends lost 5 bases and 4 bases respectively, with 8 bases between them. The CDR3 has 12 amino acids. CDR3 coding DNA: TGTGCCAGCAGCCTCTTGAGAGAGACCCAGTACTTC. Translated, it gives CASSLLRETQYF.

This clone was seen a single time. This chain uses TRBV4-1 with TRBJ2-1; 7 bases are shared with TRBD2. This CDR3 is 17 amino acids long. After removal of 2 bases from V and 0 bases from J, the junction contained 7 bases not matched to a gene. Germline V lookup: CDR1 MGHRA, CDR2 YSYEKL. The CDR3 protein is CASSQTSGGNSYNEQFF. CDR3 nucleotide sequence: TGCGCCAGCAGCCAAACCTCCGGGGGGAACTCCTACAATGAGCAGTTCTTC.

The DNA of the CDR3 is TGTGCCAGCAGCTTGGAGAACCCCTTAAGACTAGCAGATAGTAATGAGCAGTTCTTC. This translates into CASSLENPLRLADSNEQFF. V gene TRBV7-2 combines with J gene TRBJ2-1; 7 nucleotides agree with TRBD2. The CDR3 covers 19 residues. Trimming cost V 3 bases and J 7 bases; bases outside gene matches: 21. Germline V gene sequence: CDR1 SGHTA, CDR2 FQGNSA.

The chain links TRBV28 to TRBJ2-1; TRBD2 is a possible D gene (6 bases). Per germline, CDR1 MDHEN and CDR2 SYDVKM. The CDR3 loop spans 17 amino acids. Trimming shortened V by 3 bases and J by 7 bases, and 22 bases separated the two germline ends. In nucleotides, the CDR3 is TGTGCCAGCAGTTTCCCGGACCAGGGAGGATGGCCAAATGAGCAGTTCTTC. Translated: CASSFPDQGGWPNEQFF.

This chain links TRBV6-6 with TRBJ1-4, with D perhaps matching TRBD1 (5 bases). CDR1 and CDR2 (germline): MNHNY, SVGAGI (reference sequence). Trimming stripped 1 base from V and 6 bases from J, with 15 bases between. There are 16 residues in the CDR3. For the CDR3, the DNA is TGTGCCAGCAGTTACTTGCAGCTGCGGGGCGATGAAAAACTGTTTTTT. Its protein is CASSYLQLRGDEKLFF.

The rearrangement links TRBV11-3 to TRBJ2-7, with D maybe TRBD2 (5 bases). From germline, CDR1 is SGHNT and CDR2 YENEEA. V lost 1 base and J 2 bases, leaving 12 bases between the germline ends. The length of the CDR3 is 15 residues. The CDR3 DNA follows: TGTGCCAGCAGCTTAGCGGCGGGCGGAACCTACGAGCAGTACTTC. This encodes CASSLAAGGTYEQYF.

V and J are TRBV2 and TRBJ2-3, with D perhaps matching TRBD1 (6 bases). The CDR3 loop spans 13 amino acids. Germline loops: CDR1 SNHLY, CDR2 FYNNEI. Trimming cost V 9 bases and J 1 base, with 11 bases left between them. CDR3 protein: CARENRGTDTQYF. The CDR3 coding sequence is TGTGCCAGGGAAAACAGGGGCACAGATACGCAGTATTTT.

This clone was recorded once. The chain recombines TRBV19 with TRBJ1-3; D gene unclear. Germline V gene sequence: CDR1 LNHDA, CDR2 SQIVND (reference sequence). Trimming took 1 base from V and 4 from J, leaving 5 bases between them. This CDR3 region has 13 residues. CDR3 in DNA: TGTGCCAGTAGTATAGGAACAGGAAACACCATATATTTT. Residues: CASSIGTGNTIYF.

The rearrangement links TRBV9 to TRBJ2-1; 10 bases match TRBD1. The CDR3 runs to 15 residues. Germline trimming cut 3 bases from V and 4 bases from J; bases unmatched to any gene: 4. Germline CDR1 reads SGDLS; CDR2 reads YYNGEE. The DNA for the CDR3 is TGTGCCAGCAGCGAGACAGGGGGCCTGTACAATGAGCAGTTCTTC. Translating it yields CASSETGGLYNEQFF.

The CDR3: CASSSGQGAYYGYTF. The DNA of the CDR3 is TGTGCCAGCAGCTCCGGACAGGGGGCTTACTATGGCTACACCTTC. The rearrangement uses TRBV28 and TRBJ1-2, with 11 bases that match TRBD1. Germline CDR1 MDHEN, CDR2 SYDVKM. The CDR3 extends over 15 amino acids. The V segment lost 6 bases and the J segment 3 bases; nucleotides outside the gene matches: 6.

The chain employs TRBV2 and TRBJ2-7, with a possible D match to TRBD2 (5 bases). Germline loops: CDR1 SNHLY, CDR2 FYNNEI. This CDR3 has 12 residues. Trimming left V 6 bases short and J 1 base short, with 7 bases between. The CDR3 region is CASSGGSYEQYF. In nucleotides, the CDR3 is TGTGCCAGCAGCGGCGGGTCCTACGAGCAGTACTTC.

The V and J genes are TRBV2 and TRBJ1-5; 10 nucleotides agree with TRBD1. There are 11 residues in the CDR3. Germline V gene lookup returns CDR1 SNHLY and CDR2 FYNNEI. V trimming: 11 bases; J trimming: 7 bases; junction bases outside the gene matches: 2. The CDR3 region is CAGGQGQPQHF. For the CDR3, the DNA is TGTGCCGGGGGACAGGGGCAGCCCCAGCATTTT.

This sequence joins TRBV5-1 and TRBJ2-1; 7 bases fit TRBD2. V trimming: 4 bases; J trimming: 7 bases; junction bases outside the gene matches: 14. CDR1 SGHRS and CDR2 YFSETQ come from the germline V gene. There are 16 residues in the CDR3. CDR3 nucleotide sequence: TGCGCCAGCAGCATACCTTCGGGGGGACTCAAGAATGAGCAGTTCTTC. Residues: CASSIPSGGLKNEQFF.

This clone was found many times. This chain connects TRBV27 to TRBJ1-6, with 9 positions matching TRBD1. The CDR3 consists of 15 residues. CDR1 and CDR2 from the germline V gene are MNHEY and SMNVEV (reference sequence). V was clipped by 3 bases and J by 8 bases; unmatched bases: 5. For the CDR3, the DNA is TGTGCCAGCAGTTTCGGGGGACAGGGCGATTCACCCCTCCACTTT. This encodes CASSFGGQGDSPLHF.

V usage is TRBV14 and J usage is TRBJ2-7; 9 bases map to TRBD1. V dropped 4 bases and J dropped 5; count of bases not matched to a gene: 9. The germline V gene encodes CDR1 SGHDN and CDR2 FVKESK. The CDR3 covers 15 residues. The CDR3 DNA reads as TGTGCCAGCAGCCCACCCGGGACAGGGAACCACGAGCAGTACTTC. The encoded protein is CASSPPGTGNHEQYF.